This entry lists 31 T cell receptor beta chains sequenced from one sample in a study of blood T cell repertoires in COVID-19. TCRdb's copy holds only in-frame clones and misses some; the assay was immunoSEQ multiplex PCR. This repertoire shows approximately 150,000 clones, roughly nine tenths found once; its top ten account for 13%. Sequencing used peripheral blood. Source of these receptors: a man between 18 and 29 years old with COVID-19, enrolled during active disease.

This chain links TRBV6-6 with TRBJ1-2; a possible D gene is TRBD1 (5 bases). CDR1 and CDR2 (germline): MNHNY, SVGAGI (reference sequence). This CDR3 is 14 amino acids long. V gave up 0 bases and J gave up 7 bases, with 12 bases separating them. CDR3 protein: CASSYSSQGVGYTF. The CDR3 DNA reads TGTGCCAGCAGTTACTCGAGCCAGGGTGTTGGCTACACCTTC.

This clone appeared once. V usage is TRBV28 and J usage is TRBJ2-7; D not certain. Deletions cut 6 bases from V and 5 bases from J, with 17 bases between. In germline, CDR1 is MDHEN, CDR2 SYDVKM. This CDR3 is built from 14 residues. The CDR3 DNA sequence: TGTGCCAGCAGCCCCATCGCCCTGGGCCACGAGCAGTACTTC. Amino acids: CASSPIALGHEQYF.

V usage is TRBV9 and J usage is TRBJ1-1; D is uncertain. Germline V gene data show CDR1 as SGDLS and CDR2 as YYNGEE. The CDR3 totals 15 residues. Deletions cut 0 bases from V and 10 bases from J, with 19 bases between. The CDR3 reads CASSVDPTSAGSAFF. The CDR3 DNA reads TGTGCCAGCAGCGTAGATCCGACCTCAGCGGGGTCAGCTTTCTTT.

The V and J genes are TRBV5-4 and TRBJ1-4; D call uncertain. In germline, CDR1 is SGHNT, CDR2 YYREEE (reference sequence). With 3 bases removed from V and 5 bases from J, the gap between germline ends came to 8 bases. There are 13 residues in the CDR3. In DNA, the CDR3 is TGTGCCAGCAGCTCAGGTCAGAATGAAAAACTGTTTTTT. Protein: CASSSGQNEKLFF.

The chain recombines TRBV7-9 with TRBJ2-6, with a weak D call TRBD2 (6 bases). Germline V gene sequence: CDR1 SEHNR, CDR2 FQNEAQ (reference sequence). The CDR3 length is 17 residues. The V gene lost 5 bases and the J gene lost 2 bases, with 16 bases spanning the gap. The CDR3 loop reads CASSQKTGSPGANVLTF. The CDR3 nucleotides are TGTGCCAGCAGCCAAAAAACCGGGAGCCCTGGGGCCAACGTCCTGACTTTC.

This clone was seen more than once but under ten times. The same CDR3 can be traced to other DNA sequences in this sample. This chain joins TRBV9 and TRBJ1-5; possibly TRBD1 for D (5 bases). This CDR3 has 13 residues. CDR1 and CDR2 (germline): SGDLS, YYNGEE. V dropped 0 bases and J dropped 6 bases, with 7 bases sitting between them. The CDR3, as DNA: TGTGCCAGCAGCGTAGGGGGGGGTCAGCCCCAGCATTTT. Translation gives CASSVGGGQPQHF.

Only one count was recorded for this clone. The chain joins TRBV7-9 to TRBJ1-2, with 9 bases aligning to TRBD1. CDR1 and CDR2 (germline): SEHNR, FQNEAQ (reference sequence). The CDR3 is 18 residues long. After removal of 5 bases from V and 5 bases from J, the junction contained 18 bases not matched to a gene. CDR3 loop: CASSPGGLSGTGRYGYTF. The CDR3 nucleotides are TGTGCCAGCAGCCCGGGGGGCCTGTCCGGGACAGGGCGATATGGCTACACCTTC.

The chain's CDR3 is CASSPGSLTGELFF. CDR3 nucleotides: TGTGCCAGCAGTCCGGGTAGCCTCACCGGGGAGCTGTTTTTT. The rearrangement joins TRBV27 to TRBJ2-2, with no clear D. This CDR3 has 14 amino acids. Germline values: CDR1 MNHEY, CDR2 SMNVEV (reference sequence). The germline V and J ends were trimmed by 5 bases and 4 bases, with 11 bases remaining between them.

The CDR3 is CSVQNPPSGVYNEQFF. The CDR3 region has the DNA TGCAGCGTTCAAAACCCCCCTAGCGGGGTTTACAATGAGCAGTTCTTC. The chain combines TRBV29-1 with TRBJ2-1, with 9 bases fitting TRBD2. The CDR3 has 16 residues. The germline CDR1 and CDR2 sequences are SQVTM and ANQGSEA. J gave up 4 bases and V 5 bases, and 12 bases lay outside the gene matches.

The V call is TRBV19, the J call TRBJ2-7; 10 bases fit TRBD1. The CDR3 is 14 amino acids. Germline CDR1 LNHDA, CDR2 SQIVND (reference sequence). J was trimmed by 8 bases and V by 5 bases; bases with no gene match: 9. The CDR3 region has the DNA TGTGCCAGTAGTCTCCAGTCGGGACAGGGGAAGCAGTACTTC. Its protein is CASSLQSGQGKQYF. Based on the CDR3 plus reference TRBV19 and TRBJ2-7, the full variable domain is DGGITQSPKYLFRKEGQNVTLSCEQNLNHDAMYWYRQDPGQGLRLIYYSQIVNDFQKGDIAEGYSVSREKKESFPLTVTSAQKNPTAFYLCASSLQSGQGKQYFGPGTRLTVT.

The chain uses TRBV6-5 and TRBJ2-5; D gene uncertain. Trimming removed 6 bases from V and 4 bases from J, with 18 bases in between. The length of the CDR3 is 15 residues. Germline V gene data show CDR1 as MNHEY and CDR2 as SVGAGI. The DNA for the CDR3 is TGTGCCAGCAGCCACCCCGCAGCCAGAGGAGAGACCCAGTACTTC. This encodes CASSHPAARGETQYF.

The chain couples TRBV19 to TRBJ1-6, with D unclear. This CDR3 is built from 14 residues. The germline V gene encodes CDR1 LNHDA and CDR2 SQIVND (reference sequence). V lost 6 bases, J lost 4 bases, and 10 bases lay in between. CDR3 in DNA: TGTGCCAGTAGGAGCCAGGCATATAATTCACCCCTCCACTTT. This encodes CASRSQAYNSPLHF.

The chain carries TRBV5-5 and TRBJ2-1, with D maybe TRBD2 (6 bases). Trimming took 0 bases from V and 4 from J, leaving 8 bases between them. This CDR3 comprises 14 residues. Germline loops: CDR1 SGHKS, CDR2 YYEKEE (reference sequence). CDR3 DNA sequence: TGTGCCAGCAGCTTGGTTCGGGAGTACAATGAGCAGTTCTTC. Its protein product is CASSLVREYNEQFF.

This chain links TRBV5-4 with TRBJ1-2, with 8 positions matching TRBD1. J was trimmed by 8 bases and V by 0 bases; bases with no gene match: 9. CDR3 size: 15 residues. CDR1 and CDR2 (germline): SGHNT, YYREEE (reference sequence). The CDR3 region has the DNA TGTGCCAGCAGCTTGGATTTACAGGGGGTTTGGGGCTACACCTTC. Encoded protein: CASSLDLQGVWGYTF.

V usage is TRBV4-3 and J usage is TRBJ1-2; D not certain. The CDR3 spans 15 residues. V was pared by 0 bases and J by 4 bases, with 12 bases between. Germline CDR1 and CDR2: LGHNA and YSLEER. CDR3 sequence (DNA): TGCGCCAGCAGCCAAGATTGGAGGGAAGGCTATGGCTACACCTTC. Translated, it gives CASSQDWREGYGYTF.

The rearrangement joins TRBV10-3 to TRBJ1-6; 7 bases align to TRBD1. Germline V CDR1 and CDR2: ENHRY, SYGVKD. V lost 11 bases and J lost 8; bases outside the gene matches: 12. CDR3 length: 14 residues. CDR3 in DNA: TGTGCCTCCTCCAGGGGGGACGGATATTCACCCCTCCACTTT. It codes for CASSRGDGYSPLHF.

The chain's CDR3 is CASSGTGKLDEQYF. DNA for the CDR3: TGTGCCAGCAGCGGGACAGGGAAATTGGACGAGCAGTACTTC. V is TRBV7-9 and J is TRBJ2-7, with TRBD1 matching 9 bases. CDR1 and CDR2 (germline): SEHNR, FQNEAQ (reference sequence). J gave up 5 bases and V 5 bases, and 7 bases lay outside the gene matches. CDR3 length: 14 amino acids.

This clone has only one observation. The chain uses TRBV18 and TRBJ2-7; 13 bases fit TRBD2. Unmatched junction bases numbered 0, after V lost 3 bases and J lost 1 base. The CDR3 covers 15 residues. Per the germline V gene, CDR1 is KGHSH and CDR2 is LQKENI. CDR3 loop: CASSPGLAGSYEQYF. For the CDR3, the DNA is TGTGCCAGCTCACCGGGACTAGCGGGGTCCTACGAGCAGTACTTC.

This chain joins TRBV18 and TRBJ1-6; 7 positions match TRBD1. Germline CDR1 is KGHSH and CDR2 is LQKENI. V was clipped by 3 bases and J by 10 bases; unmatched bases: 6. The CDR3 has 14 residues. This CDR3 is CASSPGQVGSPLHF. As DNA, the CDR3 is TGTGCCAGCTCACCTGGACAGGTGGGATCACCCCTCCACTTT. Full variable domain (missing parts from reference TRBV18 and TRBJ1-6): NAGVMQNPRHLVRRRGQEARLRCSPMKGHSHVYWYRQLPEEGLKFMVYLQKENIIDESGMPKERFSAEFPKEGPSILRIQQVVRGDSAAYFCASSPGQVGSPLHFGNGTRLTVT.

The chain uses TRBV6-5 and TRBJ1-1, with D perhaps TRBD1 (5 bases). Germline V gives CDR1 MNHEY, CDR2 SVGAGI. V was clipped by 5 bases and J by 4 bases, with 8 bases between them. This CDR3 has 12 residues. CDR3 residues: CASSPGGTEAFF. For the CDR3, the DNA is TGTGCCAGCAGTCCCGGGGGCACTGAAGCTTTCTTT.

The gene calls are TRBV29-1 and TRBJ2-1; TRBD1 aligns across 10 bases. Trimming took 4 bases from V and 1 from J; bases not matched to a gene: 1. In germline, CDR1 is SQVTM, CDR2 ANQGSEA. The CDR3 loop spans 14 amino acids. The CDR3 protein is CSVGQGASYNEQFF. CDR3 sequence (DNA): TGCAGCGTTGGACAGGGGGCTTCCTACAATGAGCAGTTCTTC.

J is TRBJ1-5 and V is TRBV6-5; the match to TRBD1 covers 9 bases. Germline lookup yields CDR1 MNHEY and CDR2 SVGAGI. Unmatched junction bases numbered 3, after V lost 6 bases and J lost 0 bases. This CDR3 is built from 15 residues. DNA of the CDR3: TGTGCCAGCAGGGGGGGACAGGGTAGCAATCAGCCCCAGCATTTT. It specifies CASRGGQGSNQPQHF.

This clone was counted only a few times. The chain recombines TRBV18 with TRBJ2-2, with a possible D match to TRBD1 (5 bases). CDR3 size: 15 residues. V gave up 2 bases and J gave up 0 bases, with 7 bases separating them. Germline V gene data show CDR1 as KGHSH and CDR2 as LQKENI. CDR3 residues: CASSPGATNTGELFF. Here the CDR3 DNA reads TGTGCCAGCTCACCAGGGGCTACGAACACCGGGGAGCTGTTTTTT.

This clone was picked up one time. The V call is TRBV30, the J call TRBJ2-1; the match to TRBD2 covers 13 bases. The ends lost 0 bases at V and 3 bases at J; junction bases unmatched: 11. CDR1 is GTSNPN, CDR2 SVGIG, per germline (reference sequence). This CDR3 is built from 19 residues. CDR3 amino acids: CAWSVWLRLAGGFYNEQFF. DNA of the CDR3: TGTGCCTGGAGTGTATGGCTTCGACTAGCGGGAGGTTTCTACAATGAGCAGTTCTTC.

This clone was counted only a few times. The gene calls are TRBV7-9 and TRBJ2-7; no reliable D call. Per the germline V gene, CDR1 is SEHNR and CDR2 is FQNEAQ (reference sequence). V shed 1 base and J shed 6 bases, with 7 bases lying between them. The CDR3 length is 12 residues. The CDR3 region is CASSLGGSEQYF. Here the CDR3 DNA reads TGTGCCAGCAGCTTAGGCGGCTCCGAGCAGTACTTC.

On this clone: The germline gene is not matched at one end of the junction; a read error may be the cause. J is TRBJ1-4 and V is TRBV4-3; no firm D call. Germline values: CDR1 LGHNA, CDR2 YSLEER. CDR3 length: 14 amino acids. As DNA, the CDR3 is TGCGCCAGCAGCTACGAAACGCCCGGCGGAAAACTGCTTTTT. As protein: CASSYETPGGKLLF.

CDR3 protein: CAIPEGKGQYF. Here the CDR3 DNA reads TGTGCCATCCCGGAGGGGAAGGGGCAGTACTTC. The chain has TRBV18 and TRBJ2-7; the D gene is possibly TRBD2 (6 bases). Germline assignment: CDR1 KGHSH and CDR2 LQKENI. CDR3 length: 11 amino acids. V was pared by 10 bases and J by 9 bases, with 16 bases between.

The chain links TRBV3-1 (or the pseudogene TRBV3-2) to TRBJ1-5; no reliable D call. The CDR3 loop spans 13 amino acids. Germline CDR1 is LGHDT and CDR2 is YNNKEL (reference sequence). Trimming took 0 bases from V and 5 from J, leaving 5 bases between them. In DNA form, the CDR3 reads TGTGCCAGCAGCCAAGAGTTATATCAGCCCCAGCATTTT. Translation: CASSQELYQPQHF.

This clone was found once. The chain is built from TRBV3-1 (or the pseudogene TRBV3-2) and TRBJ2-6; D not resolved. Trimming took 0 bases from V and 0 from J, leaving 6 bases between them. The CDR3 covers 16 residues. Germline loops: CDR1 LGHDT, CDR2 YNNKEL (reference sequence). CDR3 sequence reads: CASSQEQDSGANVLTF. The CDR3 DNA follows: TGTGCCAGCAGCCAAGAGCAGGACTCTGGGGCCAACGTCCTGACTTTC.

The chain couples TRBV27 to TRBJ2-1; 10 bases fit TRBD2. The V segment lost 7 bases and the J segment 2 bases; nucleotides outside the gene matches: 5. The CDR3 is 15 amino acids. Per germline, CDR1 MNHEY and CDR2 SMNVEV (reference sequence). The CDR3 sequence is CASTVAGGTYNEQFF. The CDR3 DNA sequence: TGTGCCAGCACAGTAGCGGGAGGTACCTACAATGAGCAGTTCTTC.

DNA of the CDR3: TGTGCCACCAGTGTGGGGGGAGCATACGAGCAGTACTTC. It specifies CATSVGGAYEQYF. The chain carries TRBV24-1 and TRBJ2-7, with D possibly being TRBD2 (6 bases). The CDR3 runs 13 residues. Deletions cut 5 bases from V and 4 bases from J, with 11 bases between. Germline values: CDR1 KGHDR, CDR2 SFDVKD.